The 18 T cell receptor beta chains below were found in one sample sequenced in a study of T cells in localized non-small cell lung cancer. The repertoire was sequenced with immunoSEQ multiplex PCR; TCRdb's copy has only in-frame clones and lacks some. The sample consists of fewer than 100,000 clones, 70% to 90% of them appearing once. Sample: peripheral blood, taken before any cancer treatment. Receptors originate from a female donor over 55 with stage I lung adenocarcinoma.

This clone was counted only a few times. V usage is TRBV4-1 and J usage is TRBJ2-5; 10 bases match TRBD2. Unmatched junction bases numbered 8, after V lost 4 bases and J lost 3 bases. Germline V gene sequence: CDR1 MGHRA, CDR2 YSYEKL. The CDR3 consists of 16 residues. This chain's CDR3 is CASSLPSGRGKETQYF. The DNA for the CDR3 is TGCGCCAGCAGCCTCCCTAGCGGGAGAGGGAAAGAGACCCAGTACTTC.

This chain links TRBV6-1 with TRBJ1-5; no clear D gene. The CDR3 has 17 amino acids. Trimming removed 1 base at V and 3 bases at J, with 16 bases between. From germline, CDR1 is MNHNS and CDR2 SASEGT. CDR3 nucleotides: TGTGCCAGCAGTGAAGGGCAATTCCTACGGTTCAATCAGCCCCAGCATTTT. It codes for CASSEGQFLRFNQPQHF.

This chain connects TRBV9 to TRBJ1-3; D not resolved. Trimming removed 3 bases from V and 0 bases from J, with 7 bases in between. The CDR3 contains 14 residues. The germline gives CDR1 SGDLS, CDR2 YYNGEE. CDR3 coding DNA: TGTGCCAGCAGCGGAGGGAGCTCTGGAAACACCATATATTTT. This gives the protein CASSGGSSGNTIYF.

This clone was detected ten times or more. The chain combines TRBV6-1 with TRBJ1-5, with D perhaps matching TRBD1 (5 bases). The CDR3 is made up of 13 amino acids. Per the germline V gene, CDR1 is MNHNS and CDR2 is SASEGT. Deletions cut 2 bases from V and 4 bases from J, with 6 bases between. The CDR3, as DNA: TGTGCCAGCAGTGAACAGGGAAATCAGCCCCAGCATTTT. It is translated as CASSEQGNQPQHF.

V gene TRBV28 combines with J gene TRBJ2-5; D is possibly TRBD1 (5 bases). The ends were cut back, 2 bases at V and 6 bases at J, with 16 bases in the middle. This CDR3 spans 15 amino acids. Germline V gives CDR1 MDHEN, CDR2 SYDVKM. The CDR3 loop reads CASSLPHQGLKTQYF. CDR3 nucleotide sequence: TGTGCCAGCAGTTTACCCCACCAGGGTCTGAAGACCCAGTACTTC.

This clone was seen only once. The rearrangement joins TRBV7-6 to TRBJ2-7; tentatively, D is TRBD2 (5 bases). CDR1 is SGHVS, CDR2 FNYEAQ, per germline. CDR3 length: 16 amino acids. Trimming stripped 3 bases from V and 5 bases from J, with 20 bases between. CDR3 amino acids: CASSLEPGRFAHEQYF. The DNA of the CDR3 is TGTGCCAGCAGCTTGGAGCCGGGAAGGTTCGCCCACGAGCAGTACTTC.

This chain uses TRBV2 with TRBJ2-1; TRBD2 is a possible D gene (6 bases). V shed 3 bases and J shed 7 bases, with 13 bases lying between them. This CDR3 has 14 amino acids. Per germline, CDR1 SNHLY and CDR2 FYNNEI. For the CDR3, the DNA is TGTGCCAGCAGTGAGACTAGGCTAGGGAATGAGCAGTTCTTC. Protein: CASSETRLGNEQFF.

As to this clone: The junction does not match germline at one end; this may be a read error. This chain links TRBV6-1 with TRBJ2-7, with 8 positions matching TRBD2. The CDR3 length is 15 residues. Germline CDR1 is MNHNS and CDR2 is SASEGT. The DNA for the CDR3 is TGTGCCAGCAGTAAAGCGGGGGCCATCTCCTACGAGCAGTACTTC. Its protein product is CASSKAGAISYEQYF.

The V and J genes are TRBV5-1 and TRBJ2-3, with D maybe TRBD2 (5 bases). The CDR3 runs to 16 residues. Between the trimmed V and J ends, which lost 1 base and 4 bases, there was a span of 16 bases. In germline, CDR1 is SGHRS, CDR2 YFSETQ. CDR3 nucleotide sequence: TGCGCCAGCAGCTTGTTATTGCCCGGGAACGCAGATACGCAGTATTTT. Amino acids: CASSLLLPGNADTQYF. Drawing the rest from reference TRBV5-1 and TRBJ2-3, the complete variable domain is KAGVTQTPRYLIKTRGQQVTLSCSPISGHRSVSWYQQTPGQGLQFLFEYFSETQRNKGNFPGRFSGRQFSNSRSEMNVSTLELGDSALYLCASSLLLPGNADTQYFGPGTRLTVL.

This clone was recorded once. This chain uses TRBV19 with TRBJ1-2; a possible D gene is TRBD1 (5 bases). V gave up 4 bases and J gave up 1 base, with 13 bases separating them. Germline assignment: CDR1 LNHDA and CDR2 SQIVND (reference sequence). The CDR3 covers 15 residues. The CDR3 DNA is TGTGCCAGTAGTACCGGGACGGCCTTTAACTATGGCTACACCTTC. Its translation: CASSTGTAFNYGYTF.

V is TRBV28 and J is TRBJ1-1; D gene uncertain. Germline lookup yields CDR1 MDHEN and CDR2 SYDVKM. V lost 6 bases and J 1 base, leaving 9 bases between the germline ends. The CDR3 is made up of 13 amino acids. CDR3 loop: CASRHPTNTEAFF. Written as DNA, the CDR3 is TGTGCCAGCAGACACCCTACGAACACTGAAGCTTTCTTT.

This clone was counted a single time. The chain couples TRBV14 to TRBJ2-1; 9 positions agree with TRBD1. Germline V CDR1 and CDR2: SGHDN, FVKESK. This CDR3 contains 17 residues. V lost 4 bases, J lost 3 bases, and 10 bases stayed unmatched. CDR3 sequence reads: CASSLRPGQGNYNEQFF. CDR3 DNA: TGTGCCAGCAGCCTCAGGCCGGGACAGGGAAACTACAATGAGCAGTTCTTC. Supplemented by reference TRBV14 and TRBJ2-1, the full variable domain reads EAGVTQFPSHSVIEKGQTVTLRCDPISGHDNLYWYRRVMGKEIKFLLHFVKESKQDESGMPNNRFLAERTGGTYSTLKVQPAELEDSGVYFCASSLRPGQGNYNEQFFGPGTRLTVL.

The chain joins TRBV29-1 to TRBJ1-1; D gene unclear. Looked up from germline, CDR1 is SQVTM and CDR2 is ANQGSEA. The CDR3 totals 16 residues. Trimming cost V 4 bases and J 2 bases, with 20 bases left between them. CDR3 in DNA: TGCAGCGTTGGAAGCAGGTTAGGCGGTTCTAACACTGAAGCTTTCTTT. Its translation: CSVGSRLGGSNTEAFF.

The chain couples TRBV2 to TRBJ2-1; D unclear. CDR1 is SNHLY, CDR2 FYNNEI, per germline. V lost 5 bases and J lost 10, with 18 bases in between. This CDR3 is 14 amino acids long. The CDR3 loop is CASSKDIGKGEQFF. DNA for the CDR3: TGTGCCAGCAGTAAAGACATTGGGAAAGGGGAGCAGTTCTTC.

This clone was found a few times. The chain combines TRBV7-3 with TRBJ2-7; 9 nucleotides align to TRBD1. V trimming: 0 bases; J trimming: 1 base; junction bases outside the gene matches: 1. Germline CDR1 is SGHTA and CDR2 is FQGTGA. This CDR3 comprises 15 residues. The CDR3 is CASSLTGTGSYEQYF. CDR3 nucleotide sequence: TGTGCCAGCAGCTTAACGGGGACAGGGTCCTACGAGCAGTACTTC.

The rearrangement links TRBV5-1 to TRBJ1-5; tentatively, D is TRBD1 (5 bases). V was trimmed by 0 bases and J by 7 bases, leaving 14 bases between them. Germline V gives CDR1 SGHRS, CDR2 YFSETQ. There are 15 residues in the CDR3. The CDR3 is CASSLGDSVGQPQHF. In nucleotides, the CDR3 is TGCGCCAGCAGCTTGGGCGACAGTGTTGGGCAGCCCCAGCATTTT.

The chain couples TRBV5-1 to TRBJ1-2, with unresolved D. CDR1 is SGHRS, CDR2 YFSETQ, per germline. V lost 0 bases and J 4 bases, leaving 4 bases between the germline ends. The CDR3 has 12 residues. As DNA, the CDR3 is TGCGCCAGCAGCTTGGAGGGCTATGGCTACACCTTC. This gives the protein CASSLEGYGYTF.

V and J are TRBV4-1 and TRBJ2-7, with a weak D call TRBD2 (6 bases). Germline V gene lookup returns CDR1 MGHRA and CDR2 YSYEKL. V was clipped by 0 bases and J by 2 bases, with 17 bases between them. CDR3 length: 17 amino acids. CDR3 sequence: CASSQEDSGSFAYEQYF. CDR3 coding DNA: TGCGCCAGCAGCCAAGAGGATAGCGGTTCATTTGCCTACGAGCAGTACTTC.